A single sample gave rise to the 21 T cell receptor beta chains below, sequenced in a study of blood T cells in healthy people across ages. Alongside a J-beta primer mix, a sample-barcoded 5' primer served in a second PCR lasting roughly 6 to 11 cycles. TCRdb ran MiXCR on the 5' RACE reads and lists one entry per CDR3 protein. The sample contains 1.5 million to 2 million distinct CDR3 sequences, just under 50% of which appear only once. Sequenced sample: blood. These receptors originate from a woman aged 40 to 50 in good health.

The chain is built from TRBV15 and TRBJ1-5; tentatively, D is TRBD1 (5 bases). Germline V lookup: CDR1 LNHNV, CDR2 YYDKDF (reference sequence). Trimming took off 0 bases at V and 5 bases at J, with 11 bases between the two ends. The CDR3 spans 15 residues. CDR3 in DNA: TGTGCCACCAGCAGAGATTGGGGGGGGGATCAGCCCCAGCATTTT. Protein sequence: CATSRDWGGDQPQHF.

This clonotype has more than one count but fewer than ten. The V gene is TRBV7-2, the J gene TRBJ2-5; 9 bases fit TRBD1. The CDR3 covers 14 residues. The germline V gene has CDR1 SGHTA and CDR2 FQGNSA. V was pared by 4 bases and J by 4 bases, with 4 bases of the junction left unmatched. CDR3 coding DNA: TGTGCCAGCAGCTCCATGACAGGGGGAGAGACCCAGTACTTC. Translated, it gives CASSSMTGGETQYF.

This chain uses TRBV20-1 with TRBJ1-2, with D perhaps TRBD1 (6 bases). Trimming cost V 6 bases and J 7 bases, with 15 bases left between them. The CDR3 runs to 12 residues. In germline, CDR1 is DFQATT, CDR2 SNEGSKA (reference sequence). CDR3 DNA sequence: TGCAGTGCCAGGGCGGGGGCCTCTGGCTACACCTTC. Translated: CSARAGASGYTF.

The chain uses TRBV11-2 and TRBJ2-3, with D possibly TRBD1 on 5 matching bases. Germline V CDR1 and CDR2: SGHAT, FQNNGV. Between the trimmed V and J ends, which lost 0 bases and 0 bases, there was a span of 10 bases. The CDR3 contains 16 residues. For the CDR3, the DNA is TGTGCCAGCAGCTTAGATCGGACACCTAGCACAGATACGCAGTATTTT. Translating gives CASSLDRTPSTDTQYF.

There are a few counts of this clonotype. CDR3 in DNA: TGTGCCAGCAGCCCCATTCCCGGAAAGGTATCTGGGGCCAACGTCCTGACTTTC. Its translation is CASSPIPGKVSGANVLTF. J is TRBJ2-6 and V is TRBV28; D not resolved. The CDR3 sequence is 18 residues long. Germline V lookup: CDR1 MDHEN, CDR2 SYDVKM. The germline V and J ends were trimmed by 6 bases and 1 base, with 19 bases remaining between them.

For the CDR3, the DNA is TGTGCCAGCAGCGCCCTTCCTTCGACGGTTGTCTACGAGCAGTACTTC. It specifies CASSALPSTVVYEQYF. The J gene is TRBJ2-7, the V gene TRBV7-9; unclear D gene. CDR1 is SEHNR, CDR2 FQNEAQ, per germline (reference sequence). The V end was cut by 5 bases, the J end by 3 bases, with 20 bases between. This CDR3 contains 16 residues.

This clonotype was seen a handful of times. For the CDR3, the DNA is TGTGCCAGCAGCTTTGGGGATGTACGAGATCCTAATGAAAAACTGTTTTTT. It encodes CASSFGDVRDPNEKLFF. The genes are TRBV11-2 and TRBJ1-4, with D unclear. There are 17 residues in the CDR3. V was pared by 3 bases and J by 3 bases, with 17 bases between. Germline V CDR1 and CDR2: SGHAT, FQNNGV. Supplemented by reference TRBV11-2 and TRBJ1-4, the full variable domain reads EAGVAQSPRYKIIEKRQSVAFWCNPISGHATLYWYQQILGQGPKLLIQFQNNGVVDDSQLPKDRFSAERLKGVDSTLKIQPAKLEDSAVYLCASSFGDVRDPNEKLFFGSGTQLSVL.

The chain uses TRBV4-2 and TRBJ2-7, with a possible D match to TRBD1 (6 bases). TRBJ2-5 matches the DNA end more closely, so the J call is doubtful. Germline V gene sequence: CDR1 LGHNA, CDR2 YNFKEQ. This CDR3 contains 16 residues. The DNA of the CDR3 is TGTGCCAGCAGCCAAGTAAGTCCGGACAGATCCGAGACCCAGTACTTC. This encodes CASSQVSPDRSETQYF.

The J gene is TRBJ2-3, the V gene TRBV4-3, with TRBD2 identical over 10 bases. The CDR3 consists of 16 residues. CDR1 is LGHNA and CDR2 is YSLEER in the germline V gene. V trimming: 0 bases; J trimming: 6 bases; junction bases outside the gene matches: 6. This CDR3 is CASSQDGAGGLDTQYF. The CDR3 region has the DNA TGCGCCAGCAGCCAAGATGGAGCGGGGGGGCTTGATACGCAGTATTTT.

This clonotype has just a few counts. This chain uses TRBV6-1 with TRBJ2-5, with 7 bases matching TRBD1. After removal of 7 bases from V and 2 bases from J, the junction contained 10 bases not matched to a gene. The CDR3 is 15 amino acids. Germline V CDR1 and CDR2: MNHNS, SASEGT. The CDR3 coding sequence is TGTGCCAGCAAAAATCGGCAGGGGGTTCAAGAGACCCAGTACTTC. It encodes CASKNRQGVQETQYF.

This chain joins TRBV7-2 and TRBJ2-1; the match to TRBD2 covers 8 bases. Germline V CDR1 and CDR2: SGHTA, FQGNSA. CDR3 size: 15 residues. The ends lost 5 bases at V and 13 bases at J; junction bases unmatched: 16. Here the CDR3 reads CASSGAGGSRETQFF. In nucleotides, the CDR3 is TGTGCCAGCAGCGGGGCGGGGGGATCTCGGGAGACCCAGTTCTTC.

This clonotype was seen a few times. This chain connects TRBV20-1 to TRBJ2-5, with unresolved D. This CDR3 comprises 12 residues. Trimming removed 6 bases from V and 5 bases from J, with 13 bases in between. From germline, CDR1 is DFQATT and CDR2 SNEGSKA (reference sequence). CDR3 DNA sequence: TGCAGTGCCGTTAGGCAGAGGGAGACCCAGTACTTC. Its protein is CSAVRQRETQYF.

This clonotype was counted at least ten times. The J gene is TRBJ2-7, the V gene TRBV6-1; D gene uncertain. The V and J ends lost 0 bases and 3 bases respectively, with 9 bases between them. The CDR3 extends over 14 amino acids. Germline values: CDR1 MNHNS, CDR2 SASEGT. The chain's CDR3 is CASSEASNSYEQYF. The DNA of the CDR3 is TGTGCCAGCAGTGAAGCCTCAAACAGCTACGAGCAGTACTTC.

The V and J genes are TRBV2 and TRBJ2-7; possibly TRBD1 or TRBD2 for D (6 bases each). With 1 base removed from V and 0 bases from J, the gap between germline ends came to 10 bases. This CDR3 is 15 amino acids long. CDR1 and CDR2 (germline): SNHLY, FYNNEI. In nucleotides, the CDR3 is TGTGCCAGCAGTGAAGTTGGGGGGCCCTCCTACGAGCAGTACTTC. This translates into CASSEVGGPSYEQYF.

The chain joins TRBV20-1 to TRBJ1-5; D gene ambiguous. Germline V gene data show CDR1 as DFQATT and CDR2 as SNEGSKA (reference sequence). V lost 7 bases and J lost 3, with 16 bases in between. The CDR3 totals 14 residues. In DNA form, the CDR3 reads TGCAGTGTCAACCGGGGTTCGGACAATCAGCCCCAGCATTTT. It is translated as CSVNRGSDNQPQHF.

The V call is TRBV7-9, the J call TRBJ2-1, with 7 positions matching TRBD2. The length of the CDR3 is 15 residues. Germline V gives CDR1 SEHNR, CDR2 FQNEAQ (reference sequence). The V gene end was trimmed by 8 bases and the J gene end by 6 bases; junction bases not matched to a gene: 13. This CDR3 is CASGRRGGPVNEQFF. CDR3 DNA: TGTGCCAGCGGACGAAGGGGAGGGCCGGTCAATGAGCAGTTCTTC.

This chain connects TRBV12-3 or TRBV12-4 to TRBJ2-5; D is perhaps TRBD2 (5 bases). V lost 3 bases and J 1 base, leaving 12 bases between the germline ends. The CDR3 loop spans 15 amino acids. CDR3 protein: CASSFEREGQETQYF. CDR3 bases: TGTGCCAGCAGTTTCGAGAGGGAAGGCCAAGAGACCCAGTACTTC.

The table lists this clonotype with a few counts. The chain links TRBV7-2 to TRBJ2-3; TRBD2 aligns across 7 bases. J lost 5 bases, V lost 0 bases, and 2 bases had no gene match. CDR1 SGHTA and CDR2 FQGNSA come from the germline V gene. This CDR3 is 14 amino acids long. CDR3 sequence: CASSLAPGGDTQYF. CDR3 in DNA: TGTGCCAGCAGCTTAGCACCGGGGGGAGATACGCAGTATTTT.

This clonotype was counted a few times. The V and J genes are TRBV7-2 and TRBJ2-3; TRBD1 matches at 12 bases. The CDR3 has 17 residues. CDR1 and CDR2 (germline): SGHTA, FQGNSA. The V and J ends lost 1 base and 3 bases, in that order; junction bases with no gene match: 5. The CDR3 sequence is CASSLDPGQGATDTQYF. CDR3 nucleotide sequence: TGTGCCAGCAGCTTAGATCCGGGACAGGGGGCAACAGATACGCAGTATTTT.

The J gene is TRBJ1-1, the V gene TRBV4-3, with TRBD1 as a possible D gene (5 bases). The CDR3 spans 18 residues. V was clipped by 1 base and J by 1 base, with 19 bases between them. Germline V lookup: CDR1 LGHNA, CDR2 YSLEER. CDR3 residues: CASSQALTRDRPNTEAFF. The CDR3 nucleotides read TGCGCCAGCAGCCAAGCCTTAACCAGGGACCGCCCGAACACTGAAGCTTTCTTT.

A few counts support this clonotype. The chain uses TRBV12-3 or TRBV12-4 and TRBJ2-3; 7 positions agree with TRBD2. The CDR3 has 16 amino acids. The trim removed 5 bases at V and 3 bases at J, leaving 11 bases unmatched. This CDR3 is CASSPSGGRGTDTQYF. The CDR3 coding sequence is TGTGCCAGCAGTCCCAGTGGCGGGAGAGGGACAGATACGCAGTATTTT.